Listed below are T cell receptor beta chains from one sample, sequenced in a study of radiation and T cells in renal cell carcinoma. Only in-frame clones appear in the TCRdb table, and some are missing; sequencing was by immunoSEQ multiplex PCR. The sample consists of over 90,000 clones, approximately 82% of them appearing once. The sequencing here drew on blood, taken from a patient whose treatment included radiotherapy and nephrectomy. Every receptor here comes from a man aged 60 to 75 with renal cell carcinoma. Both conserved end residues are part of each CDR3. Fields, in order: V gene, J gene, D gene, clone size, CDR3 DNA, CDR3 protein. D genes are given only for firm matches. Clone size is given for some rows only: seen once, a few or many times, or a class if the clone is expanded.

V: TRBV6-5; J: TRBJ2-2; D: -; size: many; DNA: TGTGCCAGCAGTTACAGGGCCGGGGAGCTGTTTTTT; CDR3: CASSYRAGELFF
V: TRBV1; J: TRBJ2-3; D: -; size: -; DNA: TGCACCAGCAGCGGGATAGACAGCGGGAAGGACACAGATACGCAGTATTTT; CDR3: CTSSGIDSGKDTDTQYF
V: TRBV5-1; J: TRBJ2-1; D: -; size: few; DNA: TGCGCCAGCAGAGGGCTAGTTAGGAACAATGAGCAGTTCTTC; CDR3: CASRGLVRNNEQFF
V: TRBV28; J: TRBJ1-4; D: TRBD1; size: -; DNA: TGTGCCAGCAGTTTAGGTGGGACAGAGGGAAAACTGTTTTTT; CDR3: CASSLGGTEGKLFF
V: TRBV28; J: TRBJ2-2; D: TRBD1; size: -; DNA: TGTGCCAGCACCAAACAGGGGAGGAACACCGGGGAGCTGTTTTTT; CDR3: CASTKQGRNTGELFF
V: TRBV28; J: TRBJ2-1; D: TRBD2; size: -; DNA: TGTGCCAGCACCCTCCGGGAGGGATGGGTCCCCAATGAGCAGTTCTTC; CDR3: CASTLREGWVPNEQFF
V: TRBV5-6; J: TRBJ2-6; D: -; size: -; DNA: TGTGCCAGCAGCTACCAGAACGTCCTGACTTTC; CDR3: CASSYQNVLTF
V: TRBV10-2; J: TRBJ2-2; D: -; size: -; DNA: TGCGCCAGCACCGCCCCACCGCCGAACACCGGGGAGCTGTTTTTT; CDR3: CASTAPPPNTGELFF
V: TRBV4-1; J: TRBJ2-1; D: -; size: -; DNA: TGCGCCAGCAGCCGAAGGACAGCTACCTACAATGAGCAGTTCTTC; CDR3: CASSRRTATYNEQFF
V: TRBV5-1; J: TRBJ2-4; D: TRBD1; size: -; DNA: TGCGCCAGCAGCATCCGACAGGGCGCCAACATTCAGTACTTC; CDR3: CASSIRQGANIQYF
V: TRBV9; J: TRBJ1-2; D: -; size: -; DNA: TGTGCCAGCAGCGTACAGGGCGCCTCTAACTATGGCTACACCTTC; CDR3: CASSVQGASNYGYTF
V: TRBV6-1; J: TRBJ2-3; D: -; size: -; DNA: TGTGCCAGCAGTGATTCCACAGATACGCAGTATTTT; CDR3: CASSDSTDTQYF
V: TRBV11-2; J: TRBJ2-7; D: -; size: few; DNA: TGTGCCAGCAGCTCAGTCCGCCAACTGACTGGCGAGCAGTACTTC; CDR3: CASSSVRQLTGEQYF
V: TRBV28; J: TRBJ1-5; D: -; size: -; DNA: TGTGCCAGCAGTCCTCCAAATCAGCCCCAGCATTTT; CDR3: CASSPPNQPQHF
V: TRBV27; J: TRBJ2-7; D: -; size: -; DNA: TGTGCCAGCAGTTTCTCCAGATCCTACTACGAGCAGTACTTC; CDR3: CASSFSRSYYEQYF